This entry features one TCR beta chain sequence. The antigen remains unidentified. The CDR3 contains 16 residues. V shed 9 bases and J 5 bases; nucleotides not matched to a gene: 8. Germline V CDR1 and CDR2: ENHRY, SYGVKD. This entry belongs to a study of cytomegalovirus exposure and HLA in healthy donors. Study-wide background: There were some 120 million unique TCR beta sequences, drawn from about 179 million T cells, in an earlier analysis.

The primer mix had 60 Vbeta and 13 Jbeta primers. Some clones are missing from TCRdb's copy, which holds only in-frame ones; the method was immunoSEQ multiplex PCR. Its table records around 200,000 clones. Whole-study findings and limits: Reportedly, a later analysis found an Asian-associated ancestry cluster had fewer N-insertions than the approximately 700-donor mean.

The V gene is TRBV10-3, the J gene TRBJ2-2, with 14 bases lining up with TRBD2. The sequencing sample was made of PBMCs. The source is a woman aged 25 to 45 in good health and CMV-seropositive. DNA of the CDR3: TGTGCCATGACGGGACTAGCGGGAGCGGGGACCGGGGAGCTGTTTTTT. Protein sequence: CAMTGLAGAGTGELFF.